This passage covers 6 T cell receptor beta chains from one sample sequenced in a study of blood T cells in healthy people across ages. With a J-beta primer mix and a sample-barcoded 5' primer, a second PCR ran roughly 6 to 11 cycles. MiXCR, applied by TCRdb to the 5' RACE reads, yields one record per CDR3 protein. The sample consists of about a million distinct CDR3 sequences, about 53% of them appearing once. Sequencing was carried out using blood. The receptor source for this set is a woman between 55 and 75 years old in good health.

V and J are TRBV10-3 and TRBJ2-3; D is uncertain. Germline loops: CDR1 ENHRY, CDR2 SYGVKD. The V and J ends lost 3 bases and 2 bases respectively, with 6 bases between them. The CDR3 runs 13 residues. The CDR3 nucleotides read TGTGCCATCAGTGATACAAACACAGATACGCAGTATTTT. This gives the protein CAISDTNTDTQYF.

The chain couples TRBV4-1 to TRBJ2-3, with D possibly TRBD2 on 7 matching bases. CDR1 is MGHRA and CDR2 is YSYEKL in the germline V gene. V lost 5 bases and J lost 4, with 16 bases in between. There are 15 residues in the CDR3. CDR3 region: CASSLRTRGSDTQYF. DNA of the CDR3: TGCGCCAGCAGCTTACGGACTAGGGGGTCAGATACGCAGTATTTT.

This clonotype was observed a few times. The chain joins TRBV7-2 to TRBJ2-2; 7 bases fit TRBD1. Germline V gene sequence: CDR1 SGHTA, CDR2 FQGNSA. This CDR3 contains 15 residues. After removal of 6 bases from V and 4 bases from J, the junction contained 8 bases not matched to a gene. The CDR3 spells CASRPYRGVTGELFF. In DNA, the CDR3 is TGTGCCAGCAGACCCTACAGGGGCGTCACCGGGGAGCTGTTTTTT.

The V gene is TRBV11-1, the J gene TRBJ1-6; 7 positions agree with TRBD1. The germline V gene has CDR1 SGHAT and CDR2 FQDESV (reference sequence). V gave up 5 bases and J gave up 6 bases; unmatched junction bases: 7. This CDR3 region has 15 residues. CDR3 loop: CASSHRDRRNSPLHF. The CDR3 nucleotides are TGTGCCAGCAGCCACAGGGACAGACGTAATTCACCCCTCCACTTT.

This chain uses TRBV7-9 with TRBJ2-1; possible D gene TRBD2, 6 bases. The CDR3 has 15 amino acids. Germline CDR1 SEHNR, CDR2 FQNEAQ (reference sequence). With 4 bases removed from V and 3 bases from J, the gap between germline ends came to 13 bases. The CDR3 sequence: CASSSTAGLYNEQFF. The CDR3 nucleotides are TGTGCCAGCAGCTCTACGGCGGGACTCTACAATGAGCAGTTCTTC.

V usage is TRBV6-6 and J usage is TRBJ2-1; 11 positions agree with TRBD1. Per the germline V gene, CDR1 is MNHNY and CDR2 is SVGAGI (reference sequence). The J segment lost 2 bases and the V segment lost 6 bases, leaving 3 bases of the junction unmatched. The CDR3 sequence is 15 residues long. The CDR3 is CASRKGQGAYNEQFF. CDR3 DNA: TGTGCCAGCAGAAAGGGACAGGGGGCCTACAATGAGCAGTTCTTC.